This is a list of T cell receptor beta chains from one sample in a study of blood T cell repertoires in COVID-19. The repertoire was sequenced with immunoSEQ multiplex PCR; TCRdb's copy has only in-frame clones and lacks some. The profile shows 200,000 or so clones, roughly 87% of them singletons. The sample was peripheral blood. These receptors all stem from a middle-aged man with active or convalescent COVID-19. CDR3s include the opening cysteine and the closing phenylalanine or tryptophan. A D gene is named only where the DNA matches it firmly. The listing skips clone size in some rows; elsewhere it reads once, few, many or a size class.

>TRBV27|TRBJ1-1|TRBD1|few
TGTGCCAGCAGTTTCCTCCCGACAGGGATGAACACTGAAGCTTTCTTT
CASSFLPTGMNTEAFF
>TRBV27|TRBJ2-1|TRBD2|.
TGTGCCAGCAGTTTATCGTCCCTAGCGGGAGTGGCTGAGCAGTTCTTC
CASSLSSLAGVAEQFF
>TRBV19|TRBJ1-5|.|.
TGTGCCAGTAGTATGGGGGGGCCCTGGCAGCCCCAGCATTTT
CASSMGGPWQPQHF
>TRBV7-8|TRBJ2-2|.|once
TGTGCCAGCAGCTCAGTTCTAGCACCTAACACCGGGGAGCTGTTTTTT
CASSSVLAPNTGELFF
>TRBV9|TRBJ2-3|.|.
TGTGCCAGCAGCGTAGTCTCGGCAGATACGCAGTATTTT
CASSVVSADTQYF
>TRBV2|TRBJ2-1|TRBD2|.
TGTGCCAGCAGTGGACTAGCGGGACCCTACAATGAGCAGTTCTTC
CASSGLAGPYNEQFF
>TRBV5-1|TRBJ2-5|.|.
TGCGCCAGCAGCTTGGGACTCGAGGAGAGGGAGACCCAGTACTTC
CASSLGLEERETQYF
>TRBV11-1|TRBJ2-7|.|.
TGTGCCAGCAGCCTCACAGGGGAGCAGTACTTC
CASSLTGEQYF
>TRBV6-5|TRBJ2-3|.|.
TGTGCCAGCAGATTTCTATCCGGGGCGCAGTATTTT
CASRFLSGAQYF
>TRBV7-9|TRBJ2-7|TRBD2|.
TGTGCCAGCAGCTTCGGGGGGGCAGGCGAGCAGTACTTC
CASSFGGAGEQYF
>TRBV7-9|TRBJ1-2|.|.
TGTGCCAGCAGCTTAGCAGGCTCCCCAGAGGTTAACTATGGCTACACCTTC
CASSLAGSPEVNYGYTF
>TRBV9|TRBJ2-3|TRBD2|.
TGTGCCAGCAGCCTAGTGGTAGCGGGGTTGGCAACGCAGTATTTT
CASSLVVAGLATQYF
>TRBV28|TRBJ1-2|.|.
TGTGCCAGCAGCCCACCGGGACACCCTAACTATGGCTACACCTTC
CASSPPGHPNYGYTF
>TRBV28|TRBJ2-2|.|once
TGTGCCAGCAGTTCTCACAGTCTCGGGACAAGGGGGACCGGGGAGCTGTTTTTT
CASSSHSLGTRGTGELFF
>TRBV5-1|TRBJ1-1|.|.
TGCGCCAGCAGCACGGGACTCGCTGTGGTCACTGAAGCTTTCTTT
CASSTGLAVVTEAFF
>TRBV5-1|TRBJ1-2|TRBD1|.
TGCGCCAGCAGCTTCAGCGGGACAGGGAACTATGGCTACACCTTC
CASSFSGTGNYGYTF
>TRBV5-1|TRBJ2-5|.|once
TGCGCCAGCAGCGGGGCCTCCGAGGTTAAAGAGACCCAGTACTTC
CASSGASEVKETQYF
>TRBV19|TRBJ2-1|TRBD2|.
TGTGCCAGCCAACTAGCGGGAGGGCCGGGCGCGCAGTTCTTC
CASQLAGGPGAQFF
>TRBV5-6|TRBJ2-3|.|.
TGTGCCAGCAGCTTGGACTGGGCAGCAGCTCGCACAGATACGCAGTATTTT
CASSLDWAAARTDTQYF
>TRBV2|TRBJ1-1|TRBD1|.
TGTGCCAGCAGTGAAGCGCGTGGAACAGGGGGCAGTGGGACTGAAGCTTTCTTT
CASSEARGTGGSGTEAFF
>TRBV27|TRBJ1-6|.|.
TGTGCCAGCAGTTTGATTCGACATCAGCAGTCACCCCTCCACTTT
CASSLIRHQQSPLHF
>TRBV25-1|TRBJ1-1|.|.
TGTGCCAGCAGTCCCATGGGGGCAGGGACTGAAGCTTTCTTT
CASSPMGAGTEAFF
>TRBV5-1|TRBJ1-1|.|.
TGCGCCAGCAGCTCCGAATATACAGGAGACACTGAAGCTTTCTTT
CASSSEYTGDTEAFF
>TRBV2|TRBJ2-1|TRBD2|.
TGTGCCAGCAGTCCCGGGACTAGCGGGGGTTCCTACAATGAGCAGTTCTTC
CASSPGTSGGSYNEQFF
>TRBV12-3/TRBV12-4|TRBJ1-4|TRBD1|.
TGTGCCAGCAAACAGGGGGTAGGAGAAAAACTGTTTTTT
CASKQGVGEKLFF
>TRBV14|TRBJ2-3|.|.
TGTGCCAGCAGCCAAGATGTGGGAGTTTGGGCAGATACGCAGTATTTT
CASSQDVGVWADTQYF
>TRBV7-9|TRBJ1-2|.|.
TGTGCCAGCTCACCCGAACCAGACTATGGCTACACCTTC
CASSPEPDYGYTF
>TRBV6-4|TRBJ1-2|.|few
TGTGCCAGCAGTCCGTCGACAGGCCCCTATGGCTACACCTTC
CASSPSTGPYGYTF
>TRBV6-1|TRBJ1-6|TRBD1|.
TGTGCCAGCAGGGGAATGGACAGGGAAAATTCACCCCTCCACTTT
CASRGMDRENSPLHF
>TRBV28|TRBJ1-1|TRBD1|.
TGTGCCAGCAGTTCGGTCTACGGGACAGAGACTGAAGCTTTCTTT
CASSSVYGTETEAFF
>TRBV27|TRBJ1-6|.|.
TGTGCCAGCAGTCTTGGGACACAATATAATTCACCCCTCCACTTT
CASSLGTQYNSPLHF
>TRBV5-1|TRBJ1-2|TRBD1|.
TGCGCCAGCAGCTTACAGGGGGCGCGTGGCTACACCTTC
CASSLQGARGYTF
>TRBV28|TRBJ2-3|TRBD2|.
TGTGCCAGCAGCGGACTAGCGGGCACAGATACGCAGTATTTT
CASSGLAGTDTQYF
>TRBV5-1|TRBJ1-5|.|.
TGCGCCAGCAGCCAGGCCCCCAATCAGCCCCAGCATTTT
CASSQAPNQPQHF
>TRBV27|TRBJ1-4|TRBD1|few
TGTGCCAGCAGTCCCCTCCTATTTGGAGGGGGCGATGAAAAACTGTTTTTT
CASSPLLFGGGDEKLFF
>TRBV27|TRBJ1-5|TRBD1|.
TGTGCCACCCAGACAGGGGGCAATCAGCCCCAGCATTTT
CATQTGGNQPQHF
>TRBV5-1|TRBJ1-5|TRBD1|.
TGCGCCAGCAGCTGGACAGGGCAGAGCAATCAGCCCCAGCATTTT
CASSWTGQSNQPQHF
>TRBV24-1|TRBJ2-2|.|.
TGTGCCACCAGTGCTCCCGCCTTGGGCAGGGGAACCGGGGAGCTGTTTTTT
CATSAPALGRGTGELFF
>TRBV28|TRBJ1-2|TRBD1|.
TGTGCCAGCAGGAACAGGGGGTCTGACAGGTTATATGGCTACACCTTC
CASRNRGSDRLYGYTF
>TRBV27|TRBJ1-1|TRBD1|.
TGTGCCAGCAGTCCCCGGGCAGGGGGCAAAACTGAAGCTTTCTTT
CASSPRAGGKTEAFF
>TRBV28|TRBJ1-5|TRBD1|.
TGTGCCAGCAGCCCAGACAGGGTCGGGCAGCCCCAGCATTTT
CASSPDRVGQPQHF
>TRBV5-1|TRBJ2-5|TRBD1|.
TGCGCCAGCAGCCGATCGACAGGGCTTGAGACCCAGTACTTC
CASSRSTGLETQYF
>TRBV10-1|TRBJ2-1|.|.
TGCGCCAGCAGTGGAGGGTCTACCCACAATGAGCAGTTCTTC
CASSGGSTHNEQFF
>TRBV5-6|TRBJ1-1|.|.
TGTGCCAGCAGCTTTGTGGTCAGCGTAATGAACACTGAAGCTTTCTTT
CASSFVVSVMNTEAFF
>TRBV28|TRBJ2-3|TRBD2|.
TGTGCCAGCAGGTCTCAGGGGAGGGGAGCGGGAGCCATGTATACGCAGTATTTT
CASRSQGRGAGAMYTQYF